This T cell receptor (beta chain) was identified in a study of CXCR3-negative and CXCR3-positive naive CD8 T cells. UMI-labeled TRB cDNA libraries were prepared by 5' RACE. From the 5' RACE reads, TCRdb lists one entry per CDR3 protein and no DNA. The data show 100,000 to 150,000 distinct CDR3 sequences, and the top ten clones hold 0.29%. The CDR3 sequence is 15 residues long. Germline-derived CDR1 and CDR2 are MDHEN and SYDVKM. This rearrangement joins TRBV28 to TRBJ2-1; TCRdb's assignment of TRBD1 cannot be checked, as there is no DNA. The sequencing input was naive CXCR3- CD8+ T cells from blood. Subset indicated: CD45RO-CCR7+CD27+CD95- naive CD8+ T cells lacking CXCR3 (TNR3-). The TCR originated in a human donor in good health. Some clones in this sample may be carry-over from other donors' samples. CDR3 region: CASSLLSGAYNEQFF.